One TCR beta chain is described in this entry. The data were obtained in a study of blood T cell repertoires in COVID-19. Study background: Among Cohort 3 donors, those recovered had two negative PCRs, clearance, or symptom resolution. PBMCs, B-cell-depleted T cells, or T cells provided the cDNA or gDNA that made up the material.

Participants had their cohort set by participant-reported clinical history. Here immunoSEQ multiplex PCR was the method, and the copy in TCRdb shows in-frame clones only, minus some. The table records a few hundred thousand clones, around 87% of them present only once. The germline V gene encodes CDR1 SGHTA and CDR2 FQGNSA. Unmatched junction bases numbered 0, after V lost 4 bases and J lost 1 base. The CDR3 totals 14 residues. This rearrangement joins TRBV7-2 to TRBJ1-3; 8 bases map to TRBD1. The clonotype comes from a man aged 35-49 years in a cohort exposed to, infected with or recovered from COVID-19 (not recorded which). Material: PBMCs or T cells enriched from blood (not recorded which). CDR3 sequence (DNA): TGTGCCAGCAGCTGGACAGGGTCTGGAAACACCATATATTTT. As protein: CASSWTGSGNTIYF.